The present entry profiles one T cell receptor (beta chain) with its context. TCRdb re-called the reads through MiXCR, storing one row per CDR3 protein. The sample has roughly 140,000 distinct CDR3 sequences, around 20% seen once. Germline assignment: CDR1 LGHNA and CDR2 YNFKEQ. V was clipped by 0 bases and J by 8 bases, with 7 bases between them. CDR3 size: 13 residues. This entry belongs to a study of T cell repertoires in cytomegalovirus infection. The clonotype originates from a human donor in good health (CMV status not recorded). Some clones in this sample may be carry-over from other donors' samples. The genes are TRBV4-2 and TRBJ2-2; D may be TRBD1 or TRBD2 (5 bases each). The material sequenced was PBMCs. CDR3: CASSQEGDGELFF. The CDR3 region has the DNA TGTGCCAGCAGCCAAGAGGGGGATGGGGAGCTGTTTTTT.